The present T cell receptor beta chain was sequenced within a study of shared clonotypes between healthy human individuals. Findings of the study overall: Expectations were that clonotype sharing among donors would be affected by sequencing depth.

The replicate PCRs on unsorted PBMC were given about 300 ng DNA, which is 30,000 to 35,000 T cell genomes. Sequencing used immunoSEQ multiplex PCR; TCRdb keeps in-frame clones, though not all of them. Among around 500,000 clones listed, 81% were seen once. Everyone who donated was a Caucasian adult who lived in Nashville, Tennessee. There are 15 residues in the CDR3. The V and J ends lost 1 base and 6 bases, in that order; junction bases with no gene match: 6. Per the germline V gene, CDR1 is LNHNV and CDR2 is YYDKDF (reference sequence). As to this clone: Its antigen is currently unknown.

The V and J genes are TRBV15 and TRBJ2-5, with 9 bases aligning to TRBD2. This TCR derives from a woman aged 40 to 49 in good health. Some clones in this sample may be carry-over from other donors' samples. The sequenced sample consisted of PBMCs. The CDR3 loop is CATSRGAGGPQTQYF. In nucleotides, the CDR3 is TGTGCCACCAGCAGAGGGGCGGGAGGGCCGCAGACCCAGTACTTC.